This TCR beta chain appears in the sequencing data of a study of cytomegalovirus exposure and HLA in healthy donors. Healthy bone marrow donors made up the donors. PCR used 60 Vbeta primers and 13 Jbeta primers. Data came from immunoSEQ multiplex PCR; TCRdb stores just in-frame clones and leaves some out. The data contain 150,000 to 200,000 clones, 77% of them singletons. Germline CDR1 is MNHEY and CDR2 is SMNVEV (reference sequence). The CDR3 extends over 14 amino acids. The junction had 4 bases not matched to a gene; V was cut back by 6 bases and J by 0 bases. J is TRBJ2-7 and V is TRBV27; 8 positions match TRBD2. The sequenced material came from PBMCs. This clonotype was obtained from a man younger than 35 in good health and CMV-seronegative. The CDR3 nucleotides read TGTGCCAGCAGGCAGCGGGGGAGCTCCTACGAGCAGTACTTC. The encoded protein is CASRQRGSSYEQYF.